This record concerns one TCR beta chain sequence. This study enrolled people aged roughly 18 to 89 from about two dozen US geographic areas. Cohort 3 recovery required two negative PCRs, clearance, or symptom resolution. There are 15 residues in the CDR3. The ends lost 2 bases at V and 2 bases at J; junction bases unmatched: 5. Germline V gene lookup returns CDR1 SQVTM and CDR2 ANQGSEA. The data belong to a study of blood T cell repertoires in COVID-19. Looking at the study overall: Spain, Italy and the United States supplied samples that represented acute and convalescent COVID-19.

The data were produced by immunoSEQ multiplex PCR, yet TCRdb's version contains in-frame clones alone and is incomplete. This repertoire shows 150,000 to 200,000 clones, roughly 87% found once; its top ten account for 9.5% to 11%. The receptor's source is a man in his fifties who had recovered from COVID-19. Sequencing used PBMCs or T cells enriched from blood (not recorded which). The J gene is TRBJ2-2, the V gene TRBV29-1; TRBD2 agrees at 7 bases. The DNA for the CDR3 is TGCAGCGTTGAACGCGGGGGAGCTAACACCGGGGAGCTGTTTTTT. This gives the protein CSVERGGANTGELFF.